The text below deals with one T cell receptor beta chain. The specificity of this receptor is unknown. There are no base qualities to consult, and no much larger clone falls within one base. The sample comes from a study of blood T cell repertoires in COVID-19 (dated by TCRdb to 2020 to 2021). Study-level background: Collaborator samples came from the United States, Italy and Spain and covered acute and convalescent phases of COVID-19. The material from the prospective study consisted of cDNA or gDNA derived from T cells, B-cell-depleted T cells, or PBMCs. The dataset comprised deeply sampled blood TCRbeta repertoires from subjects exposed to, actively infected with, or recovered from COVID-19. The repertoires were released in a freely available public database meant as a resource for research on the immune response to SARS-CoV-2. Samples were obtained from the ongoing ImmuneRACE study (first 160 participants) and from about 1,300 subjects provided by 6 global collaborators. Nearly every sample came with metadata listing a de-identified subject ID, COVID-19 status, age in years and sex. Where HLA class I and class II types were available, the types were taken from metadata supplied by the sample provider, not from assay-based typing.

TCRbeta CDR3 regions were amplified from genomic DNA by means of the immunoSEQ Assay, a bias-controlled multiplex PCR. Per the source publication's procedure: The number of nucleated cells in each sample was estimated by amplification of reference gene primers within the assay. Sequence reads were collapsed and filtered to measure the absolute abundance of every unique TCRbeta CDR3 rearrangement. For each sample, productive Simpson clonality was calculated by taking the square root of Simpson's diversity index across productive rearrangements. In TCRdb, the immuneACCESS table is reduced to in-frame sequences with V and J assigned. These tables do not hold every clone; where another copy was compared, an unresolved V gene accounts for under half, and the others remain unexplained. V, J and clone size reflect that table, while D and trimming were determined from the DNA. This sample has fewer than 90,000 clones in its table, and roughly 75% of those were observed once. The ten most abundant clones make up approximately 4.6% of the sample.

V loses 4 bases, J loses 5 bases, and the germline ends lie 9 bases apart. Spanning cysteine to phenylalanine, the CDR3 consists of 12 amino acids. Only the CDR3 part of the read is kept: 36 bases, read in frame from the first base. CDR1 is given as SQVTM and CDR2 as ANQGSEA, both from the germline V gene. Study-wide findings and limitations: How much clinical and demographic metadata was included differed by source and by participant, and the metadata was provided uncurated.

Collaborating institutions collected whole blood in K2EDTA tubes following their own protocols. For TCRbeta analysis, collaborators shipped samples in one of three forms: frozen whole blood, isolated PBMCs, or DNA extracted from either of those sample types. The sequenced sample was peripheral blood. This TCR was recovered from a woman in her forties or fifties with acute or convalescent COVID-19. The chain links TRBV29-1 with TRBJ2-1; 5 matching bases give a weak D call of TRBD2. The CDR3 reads CSVARDHNEQFF. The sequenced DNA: TGCAGCGTTGCCCGGGATCACAATGAGCAGTTCTTC.